Here is one TCR beta chain with its context. Germline loops: CDR1 SGHTA, CDR2 FQGNSA. V was clipped by 5 bases and J by 7 bases, with 16 bases between them. CDR3 length equals 14 residues. TCRdb keeps only in-frame clones here, not all; method: immunoSEQ multiplex PCR. The sample lists over 80,000 clones, approximately 78% occurring once. This sample stems from a study of control samples from healthy donors and cancer patients. This receptor was obtained from a man aged 55 to 70 in good health. The chain combines TRBV7-2 with TRBJ2-3, with D perhaps matching TRBD2 (6 bases). Sequenced sample: blood. The CDR3 sequence: CASSPDGGRYTQYF. CDR3 sequence (DNA): TGTGCCAGCAGCCCGGACGGGGGTCGATATACGCAGTATTTT.